This TCR beta chain is from a study of blood T cell repertoires in COVID-19. Across the study: The samples span acute and convalescent COVID-19 from the United States, Italy and Spain. From T cells, B-cell-depleted T cells, or PBMCs came the material, which was cDNA or gDNA.

In the source study's methods: Researchers report that nucleated cell counts were estimated from reference gene primer amplification. Using immunoSEQ multiplex PCR, the repertoire was profiled, and TCRdb retains in-frame clones only, with some absent. The V and J calls and clone size come from that table; D and trimming were worked out from the DNA. The data contain 250,000 or so clones, 85% to 90% of them singletons. This clonotype originated in a woman aged 40 to 55 who had recovered from COVID-19. Sequenced material: peripheral blood.

DNA of the CDR3: TGTGCCAGCAGCGTACCCCAAACAGTGAACACTGAAGCTTTCTTT. Amino acid sequence: CASSVPQTVNTEAFF. The chain employs TRBV9 and TRBJ1-1; D call uncertain. The V gene lost 1 base and the J gene lost 0 bases, with 10 bases spanning the gap. The length of the CDR3 is 15 residues. CDR1 is SGDLS, CDR2 YYNGEE, per germline.